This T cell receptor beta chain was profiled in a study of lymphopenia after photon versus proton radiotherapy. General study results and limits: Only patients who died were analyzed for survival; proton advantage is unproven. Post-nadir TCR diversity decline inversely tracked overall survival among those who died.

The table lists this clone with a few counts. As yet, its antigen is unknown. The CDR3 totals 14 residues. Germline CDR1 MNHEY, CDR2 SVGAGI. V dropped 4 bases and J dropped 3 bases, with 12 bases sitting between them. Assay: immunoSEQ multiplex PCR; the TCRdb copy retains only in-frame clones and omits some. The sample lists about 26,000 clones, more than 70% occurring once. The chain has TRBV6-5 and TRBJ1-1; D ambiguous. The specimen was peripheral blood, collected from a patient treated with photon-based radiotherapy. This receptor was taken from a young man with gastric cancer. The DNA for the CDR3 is TGTGCCAGCAGTTCCCAGGACGGTTACACTGAAGCTTTCTTT. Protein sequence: CASSSQDGYTEAFF.